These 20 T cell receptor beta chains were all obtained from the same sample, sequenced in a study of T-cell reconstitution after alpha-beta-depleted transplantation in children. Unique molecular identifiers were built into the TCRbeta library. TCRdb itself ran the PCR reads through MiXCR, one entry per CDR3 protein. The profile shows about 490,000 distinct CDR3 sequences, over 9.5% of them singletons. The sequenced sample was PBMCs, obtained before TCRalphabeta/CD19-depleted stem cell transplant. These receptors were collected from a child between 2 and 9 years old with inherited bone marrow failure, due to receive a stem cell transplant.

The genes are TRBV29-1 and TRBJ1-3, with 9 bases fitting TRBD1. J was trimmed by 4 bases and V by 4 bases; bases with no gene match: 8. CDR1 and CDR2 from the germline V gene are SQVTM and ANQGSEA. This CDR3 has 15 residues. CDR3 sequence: CSVVTAGTGGNTIYF. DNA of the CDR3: TGCAGCGTTGTGACGGCCGGGACAGGGGGAAACACCATATATTTT.

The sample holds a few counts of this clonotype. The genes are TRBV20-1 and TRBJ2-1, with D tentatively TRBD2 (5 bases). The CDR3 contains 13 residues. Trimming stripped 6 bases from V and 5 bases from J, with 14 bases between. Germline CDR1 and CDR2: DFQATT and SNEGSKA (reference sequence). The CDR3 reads CSALTSVHNEQFF. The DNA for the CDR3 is TGCAGTGCGCTAACTAGTGTCCACAATGAGCAGTTCTTC.

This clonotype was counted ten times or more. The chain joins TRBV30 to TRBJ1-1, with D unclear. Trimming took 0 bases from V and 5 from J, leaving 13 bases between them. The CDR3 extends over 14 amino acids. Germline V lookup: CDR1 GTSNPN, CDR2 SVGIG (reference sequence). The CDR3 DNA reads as TGTGCCTGGAGTGTCACGGGCAGTTGGACTGAAGCTTTCTTT. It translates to CAWSVTGSWTEAFF.

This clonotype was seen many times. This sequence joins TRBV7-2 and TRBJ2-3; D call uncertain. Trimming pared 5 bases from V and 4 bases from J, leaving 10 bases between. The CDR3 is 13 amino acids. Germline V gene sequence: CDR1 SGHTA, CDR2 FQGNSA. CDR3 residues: CASSPYSADTQYF. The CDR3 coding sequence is TGTGCCAGCAGCCCTTATTCCGCAGATACGCAGTATTTT.

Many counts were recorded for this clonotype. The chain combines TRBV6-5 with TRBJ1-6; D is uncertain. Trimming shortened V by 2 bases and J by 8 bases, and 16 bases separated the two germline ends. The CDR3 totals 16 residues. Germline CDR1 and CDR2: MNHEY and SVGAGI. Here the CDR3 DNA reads TGTGCCAGCAGTTACCGTCCGGACTTGGGTGATTCACCCCTCCACTTT. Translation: CASSYRPDLGDSPLHF.

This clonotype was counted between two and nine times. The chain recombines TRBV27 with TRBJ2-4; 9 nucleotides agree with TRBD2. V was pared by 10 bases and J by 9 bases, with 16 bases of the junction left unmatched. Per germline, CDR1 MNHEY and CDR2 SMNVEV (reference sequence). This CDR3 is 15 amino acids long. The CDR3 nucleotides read TGTGCCACCCAGACTATTAGCGGGAGTAGAGGCATTCAGTACTTC. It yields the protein CATQTISGSRGIQYF.

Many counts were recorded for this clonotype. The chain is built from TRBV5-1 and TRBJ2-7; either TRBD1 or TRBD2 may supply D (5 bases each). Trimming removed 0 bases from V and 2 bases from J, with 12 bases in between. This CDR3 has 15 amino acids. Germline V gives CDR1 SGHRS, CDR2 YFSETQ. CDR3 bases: TGCGCCAGCAGCTTGGACTCGGGGCCTACCTACGAGCAGTACTTC. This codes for CASSLDSGPTYEQYF.

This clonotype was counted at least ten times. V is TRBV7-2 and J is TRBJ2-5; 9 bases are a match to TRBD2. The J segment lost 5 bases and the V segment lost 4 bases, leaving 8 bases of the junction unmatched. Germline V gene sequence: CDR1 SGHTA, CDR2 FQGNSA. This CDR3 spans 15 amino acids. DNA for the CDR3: TGTGCCAGCAGCTACCAGTGGCTAGCGGGGGAGACCCAGTACTTC. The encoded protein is CASSYQWLAGETQYF.

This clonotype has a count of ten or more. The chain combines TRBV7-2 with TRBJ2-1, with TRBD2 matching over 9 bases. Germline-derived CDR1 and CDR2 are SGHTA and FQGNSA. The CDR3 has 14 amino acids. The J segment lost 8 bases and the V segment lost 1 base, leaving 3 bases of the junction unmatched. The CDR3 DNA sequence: TGTGCCAGCAGCTTAGTGGGACTAGCATATGAGCAGTTCTTC. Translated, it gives CASSLVGLAYEQFF.

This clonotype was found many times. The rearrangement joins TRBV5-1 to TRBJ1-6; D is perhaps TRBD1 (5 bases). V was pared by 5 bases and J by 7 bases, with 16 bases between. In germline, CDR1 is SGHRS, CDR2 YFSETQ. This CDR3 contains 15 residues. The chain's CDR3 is CASRALGDGNSPLHF. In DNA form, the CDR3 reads TGCGCCAGCAGAGCCCTTGGGGACGGGAATTCACCCCTCCACTTT.

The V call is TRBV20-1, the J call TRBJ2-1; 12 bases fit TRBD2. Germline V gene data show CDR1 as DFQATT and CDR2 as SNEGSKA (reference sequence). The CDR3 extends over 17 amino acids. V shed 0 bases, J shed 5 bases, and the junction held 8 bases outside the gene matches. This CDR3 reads CSARDSELAGGNNEQFF. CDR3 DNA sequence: TGCAGTGCTAGAGACTCCGAACTAGCGGGAGGTAACAATGAGCAGTTCTTC.

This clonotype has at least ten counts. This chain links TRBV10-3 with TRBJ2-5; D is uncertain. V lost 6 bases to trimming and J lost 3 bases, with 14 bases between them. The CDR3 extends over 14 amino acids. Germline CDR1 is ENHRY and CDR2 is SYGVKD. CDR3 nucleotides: TGTGCCATCAGCGATGTTAGCTATGAAGAGACCCAGTACTTC. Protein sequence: CAISDVSYEETQYF.

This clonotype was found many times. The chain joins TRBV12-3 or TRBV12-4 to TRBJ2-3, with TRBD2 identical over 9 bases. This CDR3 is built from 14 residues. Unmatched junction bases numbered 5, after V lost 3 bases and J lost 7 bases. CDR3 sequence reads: CASSFAGGLNTQYF. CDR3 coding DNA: TGTGCCAGCAGTTTTGCGGGAGGGCTTAATACGCAGTATTTT.

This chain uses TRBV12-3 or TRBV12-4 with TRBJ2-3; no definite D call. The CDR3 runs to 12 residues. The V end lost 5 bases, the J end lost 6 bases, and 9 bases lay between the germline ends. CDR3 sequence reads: CASSTVWDTQYF. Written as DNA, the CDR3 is TGTGCCAGCAGTACCGTATGGGATACGCAGTATTTT.

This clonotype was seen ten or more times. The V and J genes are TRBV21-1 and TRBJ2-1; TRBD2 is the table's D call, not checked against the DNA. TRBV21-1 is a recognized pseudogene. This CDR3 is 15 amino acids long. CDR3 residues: CASSKAREGRLEQFF. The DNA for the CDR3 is TGTGCCAGCAGCAAAGCGAGGGAGGGTCGCCTAGAGCAGTTCTTC.

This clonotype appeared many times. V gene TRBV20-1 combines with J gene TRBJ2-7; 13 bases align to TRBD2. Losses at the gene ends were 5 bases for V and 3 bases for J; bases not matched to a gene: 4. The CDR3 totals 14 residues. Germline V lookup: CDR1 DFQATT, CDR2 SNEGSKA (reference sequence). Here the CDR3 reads CSAARLAGGYEQYF. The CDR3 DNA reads TGCAGTGCTGCCCGACTAGCGGGAGGCTACGAGCAGTACTTC.

CDR3 in DNA: TGTGCCACCAGTGACTTTAGCGGGAGGGCCTACAATGAGCAGTTCTTC. It translates to CATSDFSGRAYNEQFF. V and J are TRBV24-1 and TRBJ2-1, with TRBD2 matching 11 bases. The CDR3 has 16 amino acids. With V trimmed by 4 bases and J by 2 bases, 3 bases remained unmatched. CDR1 and CDR2 from the germline V gene are KGHDR and SFDVKD.

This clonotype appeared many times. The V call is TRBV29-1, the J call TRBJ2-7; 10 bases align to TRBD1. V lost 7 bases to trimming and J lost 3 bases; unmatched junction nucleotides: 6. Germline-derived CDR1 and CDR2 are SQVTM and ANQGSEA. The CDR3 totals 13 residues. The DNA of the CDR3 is TGCAGCGCCGGACAGGGGGAAATCTACGAGCAGTACTTC. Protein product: CSAGQGEIYEQYF.

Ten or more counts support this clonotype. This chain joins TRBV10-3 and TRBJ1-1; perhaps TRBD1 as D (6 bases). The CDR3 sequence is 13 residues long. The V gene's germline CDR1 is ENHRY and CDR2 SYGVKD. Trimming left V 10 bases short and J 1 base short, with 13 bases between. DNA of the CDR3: TGTGCCACCCGAATACAGGGGAACACTGAAGCTTTCTTT. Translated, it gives CATRIQGNTEAFF.

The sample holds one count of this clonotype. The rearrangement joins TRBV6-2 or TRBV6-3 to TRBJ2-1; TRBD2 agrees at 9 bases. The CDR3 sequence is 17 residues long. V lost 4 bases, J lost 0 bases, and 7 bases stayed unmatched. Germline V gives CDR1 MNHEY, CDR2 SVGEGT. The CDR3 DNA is TGTGCCAGCAGTTGGAGCGGGAGGTACAGCTCCTACAATGAGCAGTTCTTC. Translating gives CASSWSGRYSSYNEQFF.